This passage covers 25 T cell receptor beta chains from one sample sequenced in a study of long-term antiretroviral therapy in people with HIV. Researchers ran immunoSEQ v3.0 at survey level. The table came from immunoSEQ multiplex PCR; TCRdb's copy has only in-frame clones and leaves some out. The profile shows under 20,000 clones, 70% to 85% of them singletons. The sample in question was unsorted PBMCs, obtained just before starting antiretroviral therapy. The receptor source for this set is a man aged 35 to 55 with HIV.

The chain carries TRBV9 and TRBJ1-4, with a weak D call TRBD1 (5 bases). There are 14 residues in the CDR3. Germline lookup yields CDR1 SGDLS and CDR2 YYNGEE. Trimming shortened V by 2 bases and J by 8 bases, and 13 bases separated the two germline ends. The CDR3 sequence: CASSVGGGGEKLFF. In DNA, the CDR3 is TGTGCCAGCAGCGTCGGGGGAGGTGGAGAAAAACTGTTTTTT.

This chain joins TRBV27 and TRBJ1-2; D may be TRBD1 (6 bases). Germline V gives CDR1 MNHEY, CDR2 SMNVEV (reference sequence). The CDR3 totals 16 residues. Between the trimmed V and J ends, which lost 0 bases and 4 bases, there was a span of 15 bases. The CDR3 DNA is TGTGCCAGCAGTTTATCGATTAGAGGGGGGGTCTATGGCTACACCTTC. It encodes CASSLSIRGGVYGYTF.

By share of the sample, this clone is medium-sized. This sequence joins TRBV18 and TRBJ2-7; 9 bases are shared with TRBD1. This CDR3 is 14 amino acids long. Germline values: CDR1 KGHSH, CDR2 LQKENI. Trimming took 3 bases from V and 12 from J; bases not matched to a gene: 12. CDR3 bases: TGTGCCAGCTCACCCCCGGGACAGGGCAGTCCGTTGTACTTC. Translated, it gives CASSPPGQGSPLYF. The whole variable domain, remainder taken from reference TRBV18 and TRBJ2-7, is NAGVMQNPRHLVRRRGQEARLRCSPMKGHSHVYWYRQLPEEGLKFMVYLQKENIIDESGMPKERFSAEFPKEGPSILRIQQVVRGDSAAYFCASSPPGQGSPLYFGPGTRLTVT.

The chain carries TRBV19 and TRBJ2-1; D gene uncertain. CDR3 length: 15 amino acids. The germline V gene encodes CDR1 LNHDA and CDR2 SQIVND (reference sequence). V was trimmed by 3 bases and J by 0 bases, leaving 9 bases between them. The chain's CDR3 is CASSMKGDSYNEQFF. The CDR3 region has the DNA TGTGCCAGTAGTATGAAGGGTGACTCCTACAATGAGCAGTTCTTC.

The chain combines TRBV2 with TRBJ2-1, with D tentatively TRBD2 (5 bases). Trimming left V 10 bases short and J 6 bases short, with 22 bases between. The CDR3 runs to 15 residues. CDR1 and CDR2 from the germline V gene are SNHLY and FYNNEI. The CDR3 DNA reads TGTGCCATCCTGAGGGATTTTCCTGGGCTCAATGAGCAGTTCTTC. It specifies CAILRDFPGLNEQFF. The full variable domain, its missing parts supplied by reference TRBV2 and TRBJ2-1, is EPEVTQTPSHQVTQMGQEVILRCVPISNHLYFYWYRQILGQKVEFLVSFYNNEISEKSEIFDDQFSVERPDGSNFTLKIRSTKLEDSAMYFCAILRDFPGLNEQFFGPGTRLTVL.

This clone was observed once. The V and J genes are TRBV28 and TRBJ1-2, with D possibly being TRBD1 (5 bases). Per germline, CDR1 MDHEN and CDR2 SYDVKM. The CDR3 spans 15 residues. With 5 bases removed from V and 1 base from J, the gap between germline ends came to 14 bases. CDR3 residues: CASSPRDYFNYGYTF. The CDR3 DNA sequence: TGTGCCAGCAGTCCCCGGGACTATTTTAACTATGGCTACACCTTC.

This chain uses TRBV4-1 with TRBJ2-4; D gene uncertain. V lost 0 bases to trimming and J lost 9 bases, with 12 bases between them. CDR3 length: 14 amino acids. Per germline, CDR1 MGHRA and CDR2 YSYEKL. CDR3 DNA: TGCGCCAGCAGCCAAGAGAGAACTTCCCCCATTCAGTACTTC. As protein: CASSQERTSPIQYF.

This sequence joins TRBV5-6 and TRBJ2-7; D may be TRBD1 (6 bases). The CDR3 spans 12 residues. V lost 2 bases and J lost 5, with 8 bases in between. CDR1 is SGHDT, CDR2 YYEEEE, per germline. In DNA, the CDR3 is TGTGCCAGCAGCTTACAGGGTCACGAGCAGTACTTC. Its translation: CASSLQGHEQYF.

The rearrangement uses TRBV2 and TRBJ1-6, with TRBD1 as a possible D gene (5 bases). This CDR3 spans 15 amino acids. The germline V gene has CDR1 SNHLY and CDR2 FYNNEI. Deletions cut 6 bases from V and 3 bases from J, with 12 bases between. The CDR3 here is CASRGDRFYNSPLHF. Written as DNA, the CDR3 is TGTGCCAGCAGGGGGGACCGCTTCTATAATTCACCCCTCCACTTT.

The V and J genes are TRBV29-1 and TRBJ2-7, with D possibly TRBD2 on 6 matching bases. This CDR3 is built from 14 residues. Deletions cut 6 bases from V and 0 bases from J, with 15 bases between. CDR1 SQVTM and CDR2 ANQGSEA come from the germline V gene. The DNA for the CDR3 is TGCAGCGTCCGTAGGGACTTCAGCTCCTACGAGCAGTACTTC. Encoded protein: CSVRRDFSSYEQYF.

The rearrangement uses TRBV7-2 and TRBJ2-1; D perhaps matches TRBD1 (5 bases). Trimming stripped 1 base from V and 9 bases from J, with 10 bases between. Germline V gives CDR1 SGHTA, CDR2 FQGNSA. The CDR3 totals 13 residues. CDR3 bases: TGTGCCAGCAGCTTAGGTTGGGGCGGTGAGCAGTTCTTC. It encodes CASSLGWGGEQFF.

This clone has only one observation. The chain joins TRBV18 to TRBJ2-5; D uncertain. Per the germline V gene, CDR1 is KGHSH and CDR2 is LQKENI. The CDR3 runs 12 residues. The ends were cut back, 6 bases at V and 1 base at J, with 6 bases in the middle. In DNA, the CDR3 is TGTGCCAGCTCCCGTACCCAAGAGACCCAGTACTTC. This sequence encodes CASSRTQETQYF.

The chain has TRBV15 and TRBJ2-1; perhaps TRBD2 as D (7 bases). The CDR3 is 14 amino acids. The V and J ends lost 5 bases and 5 bases respectively, with 13 bases between them. The V gene's germline CDR1 is LNHNV and CDR2 YYDKDF (reference sequence). The CDR3: CATSGLGGHNEQFF. Here the CDR3 DNA reads TGTGCCACCAGCGGTCTGGGGGGGCACAATGAGCAGTTCTTC.

The gene calls are TRBV11-2 and TRBJ2-7; 10 bases are shared with TRBD2. Looked up from germline, CDR1 is SGHAT and CDR2 is FQNNGV. There are 17 residues in the CDR3. V was clipped by 3 bases and J by 3 bases; unmatched bases: 11. The CDR3 DNA reads as TGTGCCAGCAGCTTGGATACAGCGGGAGGGCTAGGCTACGAGCAGTACTTC. Amino acids: CASSLDTAGGLGYEQYF.

CDR3 in amino acids: CASISTLANTGELFF. The CDR3 DNA sequence: TGTGCCAGCATTTCGACACTCGCGAACACCGGGGAGCTGTTTTTT. This chain links TRBV6-1 with TRBJ2-2; no clear D. This CDR3 region has 15 residues. Germline CDR1 is MNHNS and CDR2 is SASEGT. V was pared by 7 bases and J by 0 bases, with 12 bases between.

The V call is TRBV15, the J call TRBJ1-1; D may be TRBD1 (5 bases). The CDR3 spans 12 residues. Germline V gene data show CDR1 as LNHNV and CDR2 as YYDKDF (reference sequence). V shed 5 bases and J shed 7 bases, with 11 bases lying between them. As DNA, the CDR3 is TGTGCCACCAGCGGGGACGGATATGAAGCTTTCTTT. As protein: CATSGDGYEAFF.

The gene calls are TRBV5-1 and TRBJ2-7; 8 nucleotides align to TRBD1. V lost 0 bases, J lost 1 base, and 3 bases stayed unmatched. Germline CDR1 reads SGHRS; CDR2 reads YFSETQ. The CDR3 is 15 residues long. CDR3 residues: CASSLATGGSYEQYF. The DNA of the CDR3 is TGCGCCAGCAGCTTGGCAACAGGGGGGTCCTACGAGCAGTACTTC.

The CDR3 region has the DNA TGTGCCAGCACCTACGCGGCAGGGAACACTGAAGCTTTCTTT. As protein: CASTYAAGNTEAFF. The J gene is TRBJ1-1, the V gene TRBV6-5; unclear D gene. The CDR3 has 14 residues. V was shortened by 7 bases and J by 1 base, with 13 bases between the two germline ends. Germline V gives CDR1 MNHEY, CDR2 SVGAGI.

The genes are TRBV11-2 and TRBJ2-1; D remains ambiguous. The germline CDR1 and CDR2 sequences are SGHAT and FQNNGV. The CDR3 is 13 residues long. V lost 7 bases, J lost 3 bases, and 10 bases lay in between. The CDR3 region has the DNA TGTGCCAGCACCTCAGGTTTCTACAATGAGCAGTTCTTC. The encoded protein is CASTSGFYNEQFF.

The chain combines TRBV27 with TRBJ2-4; possibly TRBD1 for D (6 bases). The CDR3 spans 14 residues. Trimming took 4 bases from V and 0 from J, leaving 7 bases between them. Germline V gene data show CDR1 as MNHEY and CDR2 as SMNVEV (reference sequence). The CDR3 DNA reads as TGTGCCAGCAGTTCGACAGGAGCCAAAAACATTCAGTACTTC. It specifies CASSSTGAKNIQYF.

In its sample, this clone was seen once. The chain carries TRBV7-9 and TRBJ2-7, with 8 positions matching TRBD1. V was pared by 5 bases and J by 2 bases, with 5 bases of the junction left unmatched. Germline V gene lookup returns CDR1 SEHNR and CDR2 FQNEAQ (reference sequence). CDR3 length: 14 residues. DNA for the CDR3: TGTGCCAGCAGCCACCGGGACAGGACCTACGAGCAGTACTTC. It yields the protein CASSHRDRTYEQYF.

This rearrangement joins TRBV7-3 to TRBJ2-3; TRBD2 matches 7 bases. The length of the CDR3 is 15 residues. Germline CDR1 reads SGHTA; CDR2 reads FQGTGA. With V trimmed by 3 bases and J by 2 bases, 5 bases remained unmatched. CDR3 nucleotide sequence: TGTGCCAGCAGCTTGTCCGGGACTACCACAGATACGCAGTATTTT. It is translated as CASSLSGTTTDTQYF. The variable domain in full, with the rest retrieved from reference TRBV7-3 and TRBJ2-3, is GAGVSQTPSNKVTEKGKYVELRCDPISGHTALYWYRQSLGQGPEFLIYFQGTGAADDSGLPNDRFFAVRPEGSVSTLKIQRTERGDSAVYLCASSLSGTTTDTQYFGPGTRLTVL.

V is TRBV9 and J is TRBJ1-3; D is unresolved. V was pared by 3 bases and J by 8 bases, with 12 bases between. Germline CDR1 and CDR2: SGDLS and YYNGEE. The CDR3 is 13 residues long. The chain's CDR3 is CASSAPGADTIYF. DNA of the CDR3: TGTGCCAGCAGCGCACCCGGTGCGGACACCATATATTTT.

This clone was seen only a few times. The chain employs TRBV12-5 and TRBJ2-2; D not resolved. V shed 0 bases and J shed 8 bases, with 7 bases lying between them. The CDR3 sequence is 13 residues long. Germline CDR1 LGHNT, CDR2 FRNRAP. The CDR3 DNA is TGTGCTAGTGGTTTGGTAGGAAGTGGGGAGCTGTTTTTT. This translates into CASGLVGSGELFF. Based on the CDR3 plus reference TRBV12-5 and TRBJ2-2, the full variable domain is DARVTQTPRHKVTEMGQEVTMRCQPILGHNTVFWYRQTMMQGLELLAYFRNRAPLDDSGMPKDRFSAEMPDATLATLKIQPSEPRDSAVYFCASGLVGSGELFFGEGSRLTVL.

V usage is TRBV19 and J usage is TRBJ2-7, with 7 bases aligning to TRBD1. Germline CDR1 LNHDA, CDR2 SQIVND (reference sequence). The J segment lost 9 bases and the V segment lost 3 bases, leaving 14 bases of the junction unmatched. CDR3 length: 15 residues. In DNA, the CDR3 is TGTGCCAGTAGTATTGGGGCCGAGGGGGCGCTCGGGCAGTACTTC. This codes for CASSIGAEGALGQYF.